The table lists the clone carrying this TCR beta chain with many counts. This record belongs to a study of blood T cells in healthy people across ages. From germline, CDR1 is MDHEN and CDR2 SYDVKM. Deletions cut 3 bases from V and 3 bases from J, with 12 bases between. The CDR3 is 14 residues long. A second PCR of roughly 7 to 11 cycles used a sample-barcoded 5' primer and a J-beta primer mix. Each CDR3 protein is one row after TCRdb ran MiXCR on the 5' RACE reads. Seen here are fewer than 800,000 distinct CDR3 sequences, around 25% observed once, and the top ten hold under 10%. The same sample was also used in a study of T cells of mothers and their children.

The rearrangement joins TRBV28 to TRBJ2-7, with D perhaps TRBD2 (6 bases). The sample consisted of blood. The source of this sequence is a boy aged 5-17 years in good health. CDR3 protein: CASSFGLASYEQYF. The CDR3 coding sequence is TGTGCCAGCAGTTTCGGGCTAGCGAGCTACGAGCAGTACTTC.